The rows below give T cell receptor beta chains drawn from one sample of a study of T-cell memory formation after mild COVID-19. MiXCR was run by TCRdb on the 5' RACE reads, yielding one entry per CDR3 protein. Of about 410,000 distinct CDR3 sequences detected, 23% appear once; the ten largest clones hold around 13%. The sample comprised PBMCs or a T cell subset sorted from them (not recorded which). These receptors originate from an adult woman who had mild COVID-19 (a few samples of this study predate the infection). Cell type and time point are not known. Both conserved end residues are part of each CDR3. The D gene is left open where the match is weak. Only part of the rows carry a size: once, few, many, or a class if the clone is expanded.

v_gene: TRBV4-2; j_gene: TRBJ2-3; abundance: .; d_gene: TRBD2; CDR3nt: TGTGCCAGCAGCCAAGATCAGGGAGCGGGAGGACGCGGATCCCCAGATACGCAGTATTTT; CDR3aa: CASSQDQGAGGRGSPDTQYF
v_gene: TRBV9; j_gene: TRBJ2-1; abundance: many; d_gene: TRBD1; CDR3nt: TGTGCCAGCCAGCCTGGGACAGCTTCCTACAATGAGCAGTTCTTC; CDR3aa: CASQPGTASYNEQFF
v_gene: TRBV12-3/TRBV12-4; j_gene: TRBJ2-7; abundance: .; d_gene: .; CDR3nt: TGTGCCAGCAGTCGAACGGACAGCTTATACGAGCAGTACTTC; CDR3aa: CASSRTDSLYEQYF
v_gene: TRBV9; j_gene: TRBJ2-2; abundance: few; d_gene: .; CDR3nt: TGTGCCAGCAGCGTAGGGGAGGTCGGGGAGCTGTTTTTT; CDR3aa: CASSVGEVGELFF
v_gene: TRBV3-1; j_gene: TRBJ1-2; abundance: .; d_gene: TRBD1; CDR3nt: TGTGCCAGCAGCCAAGAAGACAGGGGGCGGTGGGGCTACACCTTC; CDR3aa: CASSQEDRGRWGYTF
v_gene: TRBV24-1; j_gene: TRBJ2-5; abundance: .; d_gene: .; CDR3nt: TGTGCCACCAGTGAGGGAGGGGGAGGGCTCCAAGAGACCCAGTACTTC; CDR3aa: CATSEGGGGLQETQYF
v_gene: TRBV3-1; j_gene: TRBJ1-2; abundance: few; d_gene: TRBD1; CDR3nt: TGTGCCAGCAGCCCAAGACAGGGGAGTGGCTACACCTTC; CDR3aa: CASSPRQGSGYTF
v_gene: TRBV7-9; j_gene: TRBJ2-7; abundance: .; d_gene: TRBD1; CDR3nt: TGTGCCAGCAGCGCCATCCGGGACAGCTACGAGCAGTACTTC; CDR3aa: CASSAIRDSYEQYF
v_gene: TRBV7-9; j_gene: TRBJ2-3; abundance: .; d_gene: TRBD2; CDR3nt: TGTGCCAGCAGCCCCTCGGGACTAGCCTTCACAGATACGCAGTATTTT; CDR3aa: CASSPSGLAFTDTQYF
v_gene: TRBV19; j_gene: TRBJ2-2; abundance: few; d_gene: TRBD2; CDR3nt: TGTGCCAGTATGGGGACTAGCGGGAACACCGGGGAGCTGTTTTTT; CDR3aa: CASMGTSGNTGELFF
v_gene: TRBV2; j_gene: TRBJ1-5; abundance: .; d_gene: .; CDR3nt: TGTGCCAGCAAGGGTAGCGGTCAGCCCCAGCATTTT; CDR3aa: CASKGSGQPQHF
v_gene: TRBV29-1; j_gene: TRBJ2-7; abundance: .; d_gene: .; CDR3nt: TGCAGCGCAAGACAGAAACTAACCTACGAGCAGTACTTC; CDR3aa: CSARQKLTYEQYF
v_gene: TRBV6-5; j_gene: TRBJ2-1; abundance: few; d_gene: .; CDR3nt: TGTGCCAGCAGTGACGCCGGGACCAGGGGCAATGAGCAGTTCTTC; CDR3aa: CASSDAGTRGNEQFF
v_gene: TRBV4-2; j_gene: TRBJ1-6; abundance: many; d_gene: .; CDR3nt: TGTGCCAGCAGCCTCCAGGGTAATAATTCACCCCTCCACTTT; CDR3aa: CASSLQGNNSPLHF
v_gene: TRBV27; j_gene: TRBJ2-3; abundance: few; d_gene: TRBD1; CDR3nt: TGTGCCAGCAGTTCACTCCTCTACGACGCCGGGACAGGGTCATATACGCAGTATTTT; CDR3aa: CASSSLLYDAGTGSYTQYF
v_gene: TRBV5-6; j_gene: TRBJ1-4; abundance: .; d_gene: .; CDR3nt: TGTGCCAGCCGATACTGGGGAGGGTACGGAGATGAAAAACTGTTTTTT; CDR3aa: CASRYWGGYGDEKLFF
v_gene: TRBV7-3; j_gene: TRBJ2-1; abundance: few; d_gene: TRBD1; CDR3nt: TGTGCCAGCAGCCTCACACAGGGGAACTCCTACAATGAGCAGTTCTTC; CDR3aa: CASSLTQGNSYNEQFF
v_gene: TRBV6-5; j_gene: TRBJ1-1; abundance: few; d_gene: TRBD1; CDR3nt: TGTGCCAGCAGTTACTCGACTCGGACAGGGGGGGTCGGCACTGAAGCTTTCTTT; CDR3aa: CASSYSTRTGGVGTEAFF
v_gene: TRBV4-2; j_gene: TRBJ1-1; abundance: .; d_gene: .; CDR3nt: TGTGCCAGCAGCCAAGATCCCGCGGGGATAGGGAACACTGAAGCTTTCTTT; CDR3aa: CASSQDPAGIGNTEAFF
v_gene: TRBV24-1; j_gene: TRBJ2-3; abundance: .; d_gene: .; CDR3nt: TGTGCCACCAGTGGCGTAGATACGCAGTATTTT; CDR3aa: CATSGVDTQYF
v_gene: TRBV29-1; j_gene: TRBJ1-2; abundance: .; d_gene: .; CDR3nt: TGCAGCGTTGAAAGACTCCCGAGGGATGGCTACACCTTC; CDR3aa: CSVERLPRDGYTF
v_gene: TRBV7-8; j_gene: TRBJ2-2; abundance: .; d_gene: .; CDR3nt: TGTGCCAGCAGCTTATTCCTCGGAAGGATGAACACCGGGGAGCTGTTTTTT; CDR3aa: CASSLFLGRMNTGELFF
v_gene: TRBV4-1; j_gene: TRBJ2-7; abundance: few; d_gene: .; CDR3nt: TGCGCCAGCAGCCAAGGGGCGTCGAGGAGGAAGGATTCCTACGAGCAGTACTTC; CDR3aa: CASSQGASRRKDSYEQYF
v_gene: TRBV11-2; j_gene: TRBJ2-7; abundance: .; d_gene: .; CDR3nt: TGTGCCAGCAGCCCCCCGGGGCAGGACCGTGGCTCCGAGCAGTACTTC; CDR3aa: CASSPPGQDRGSEQYF
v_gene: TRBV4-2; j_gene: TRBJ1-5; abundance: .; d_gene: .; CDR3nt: TGTGCCAGCAGCCAAGTAATGGACAATCAGCCCCAGCATTTT; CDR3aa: CASSQVMDNQPQHF
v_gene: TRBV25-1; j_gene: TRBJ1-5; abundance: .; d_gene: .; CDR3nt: TGTGCCAGCAGTTCAGGGGAGGCCCATCAGCCCCAGCATTTT; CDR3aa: CASSSGEAHQPQHF
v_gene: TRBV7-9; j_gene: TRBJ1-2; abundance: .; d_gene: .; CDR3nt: TGTGCCAGCAGCTTCGGGGCTGGGTCGAACTATGGCTACACCTTC; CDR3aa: CASSFGAGSNYGYTF
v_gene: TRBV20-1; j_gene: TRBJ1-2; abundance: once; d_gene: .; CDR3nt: TGCAGTGCTAGAGGCAAATCCTATGGCTACACCTTC; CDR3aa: CSARGKSYGYTF
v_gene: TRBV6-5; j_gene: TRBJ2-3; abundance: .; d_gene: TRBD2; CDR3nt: TGTGCCAGACCGAAGACTAGCGGGAGTATATCCCATAGCACAGATACGCAGTATTTT; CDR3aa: CARPKTSGSISHSTDTQYF
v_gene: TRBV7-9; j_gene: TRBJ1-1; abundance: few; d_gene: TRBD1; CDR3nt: TGTGCCAGCAGCCAGTCAAACAGGGGAGCTGAAGCTTTCTTT; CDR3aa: CASSQSNRGAEAFF
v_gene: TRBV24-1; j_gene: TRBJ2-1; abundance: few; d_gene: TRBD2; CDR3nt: TGTGCCACCAGTGATCCCATTACCCCAGGGAAGTGGGCGGGAGGTGAGCAGTTCTTC; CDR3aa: CATSDPITPGKWAGGEQFF
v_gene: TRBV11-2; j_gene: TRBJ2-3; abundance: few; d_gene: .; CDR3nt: TGTGCCAGCAGGCCAGGGTCCGGAACACTTACGCAGTATTTT; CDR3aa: CASRPGSGTLTQYF
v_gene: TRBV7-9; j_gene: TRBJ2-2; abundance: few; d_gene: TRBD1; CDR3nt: TGTGCCAGCAGCCAAAGAACAGGGGGCTCCGGGGAGCTGTTTTTT; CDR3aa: CASSQRTGGSGELFF
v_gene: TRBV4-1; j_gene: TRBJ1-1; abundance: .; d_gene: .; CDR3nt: TGCGCCAGCAGCCAAGTCCCGATGAACACTGAAGCTTTCTTT; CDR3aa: CASSQVPMNTEAFF
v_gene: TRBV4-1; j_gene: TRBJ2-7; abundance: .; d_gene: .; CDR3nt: TGCGCCAGCAGCCAAGGGCGTCTCAACTACGAGCAGTACTTC; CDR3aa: CASSQGRLNYEQYF
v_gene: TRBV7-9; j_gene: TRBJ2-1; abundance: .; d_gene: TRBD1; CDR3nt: TGTGCCAGCAGCTTTGTGGACAGGGATTACAATGAGCAGTTCTTC; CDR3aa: CASSFVDRDYNEQFF
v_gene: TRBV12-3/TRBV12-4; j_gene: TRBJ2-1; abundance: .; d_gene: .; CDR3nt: TGTGCCAGCAGTTTAGTAGACAGAAGCAATGAGCAGTTCTTC; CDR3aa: CASSLVDRSNEQFF
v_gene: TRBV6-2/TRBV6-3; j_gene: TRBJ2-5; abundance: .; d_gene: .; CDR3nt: TGTGCCAGCGGTACGAGCGCTAAGACCCAGTACTTC; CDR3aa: CASGTSAKTQYF
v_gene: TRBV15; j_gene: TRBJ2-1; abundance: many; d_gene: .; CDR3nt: TGTGCCACCAGCAGAGAGCGTGGAGGGTCCAATGAGCAGTTCTTC; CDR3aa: CATSRERGGSNEQFF
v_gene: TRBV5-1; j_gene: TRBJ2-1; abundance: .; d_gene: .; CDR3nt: TGCGCCAGCAGCCCGGTGGGCGGAGCTGAGCAGTTCTTC; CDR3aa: CASSPVGGAEQFF
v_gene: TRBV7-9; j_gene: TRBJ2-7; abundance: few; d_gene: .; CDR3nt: TGTGCCAGTGTTAGAGGACTCACGTACTACGAGCAGTACTTC; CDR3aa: CASVRGLTYYEQYF
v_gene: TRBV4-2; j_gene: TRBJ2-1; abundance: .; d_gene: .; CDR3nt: TGTGCCAGCAGCCAAGTGTCTAGTAGCTCCTACAATGAGCAGTTCTTC; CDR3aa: CASSQVSSSSYNEQFF
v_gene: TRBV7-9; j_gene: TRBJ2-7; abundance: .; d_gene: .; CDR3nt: TGTGCCAGCAGCTTAAACGAAGGGCCACATATCTACGAGCAGTACTTC; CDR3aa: CASSLNEGPHIYEQYF
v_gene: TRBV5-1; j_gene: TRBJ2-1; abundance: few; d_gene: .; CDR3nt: TGCGCCAGCAGCTCGGGCCCAGGATCGATTTACAATGAGCAGTTCTTC; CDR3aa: CASSSGPGSIYNEQFF
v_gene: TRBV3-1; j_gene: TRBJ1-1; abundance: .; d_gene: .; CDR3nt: TGTGCCAGCAGCCAAGTGCACGACGGCACTGAAGCTTTCTTT; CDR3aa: CASSQVHDGTEAFF
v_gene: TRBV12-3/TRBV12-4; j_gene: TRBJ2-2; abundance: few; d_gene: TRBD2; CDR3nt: TGTGCCAGCCCCAAGCGGGAGGGGAACACCGGGGAGCTGTTTTTT; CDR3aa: CASPKREGNTGELFF
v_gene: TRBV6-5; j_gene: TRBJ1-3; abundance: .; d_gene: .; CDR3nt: TGTGCCAGCAGGCGGACAGTCTCTGGAAACACCATATATTTT; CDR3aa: CASRRTVSGNTIYF